This is a list of T cell receptor beta chains from one sample in a study of cytomegalovirus exposure and HLA in healthy donors. Sequencing used immunoSEQ multiplex PCR; TCRdb keeps in-frame clones, though not all of them. The sample contains about 98,000 clones, about three quarters of which appear only once. The sample consisted of PBMCs. Receptors originate from a man aged 35-49 years in good health and CMV-seronegative. Both conserved end residues are trimmed from each CDR3.

V: TRBV4-1; J: TRBJ2-3; CDR3: ASSQERGTDTQY
V: TRBV29-1; J: NA; CDR3: SVGQGTTTTYEQY
V: TRBV6-4; J: TRBJ2-4; CDR3: ASSDAGTGIILIKNIQY
V: TRBV7-6; J: TRBJ2-3; CDR3: ASLQRGGHTDTQY
V: TRBV28; J: TRBJ2-7; CDR3: ASRRTSGGVKEYEQY
V: TRBV27; J: TRBJ2-2; CDR3: ASSLTPRRDTGELF
V: TRBV15; J: TRBJ1-5; CDR3: ATSPGYGNQPQH
V: TRBV7-2; J: TRBJ2-7; CDR3: ASSLKAGGGYEQY
V: TRBV2; J: TRBJ1-6; CDR3: ASSPTRGYNSPLH
V: TRBV7-8; J: TRBJ2-7; CDR3: ASSLREGRAWEQY
V: TRBV9; J: TRBJ2-7; CDR3: ASSVATGHRDEQY
V: TRBV2; J: TRBJ1-4; CDR3: ASSGMGRTNEKLF
V: TRBV7-9; J: TRBJ1-2; CDR3: ASSAHSQANYGYT
V: TRBV5-6; J: TRBJ1-1; CDR3: ASSLAGGSTEAF
V: TRBV6-1; J: TRBJ2-2; CDR3: ASKGAGELF
V: TRBV6-5; J: TRBJ1-2; CDR3: ASSYSDRNYGYT
V: TRBV27; J: TRBJ1-2; CDR3: ASSLGTNLDSRWGYT
V: TRBV2; J: TRBJ1-5; CDR3: ASSAQSNQPQH
V: TRBV25-1; J: TRBJ2-4; CDR3: ASRDLRGFQY
V: TRBV30; J: TRBJ2-2; CDR3: AWSVGGLGTGELF
V: TRBV9; J: TRBJ2-3; CDR3: ASSLALGGLSTDTQY
V: TRBV28; J: TRBJ2-2; CDR3: ASSQPTHTGELF
V: TRBV18; J: TRBJ1-6; CDR3: ASSGQTGSSYNSPLH
V: TRBV5-4; J: TRBJ2-5; CDR3: ASSRDRRQETQY
V: TRBV5-6; J: TRBJ1-3; CDR3: ASSLVGGSNTIY
V: TRBV11-2; J: TRBJ2-1; CDR3: ASSPSRANNEQF
V: TRBV5-6; J: TRBJ2-5; CDR3: ASSGSGYDGETQY
V: TRBV7-9; J: TRBJ2-7; CDR3: ASSPLRSKREQY
V: TRBV5-4; J: TRBJ1-2; CDR3: ASSQTALYGYT
V: TRBV7-3; J: TRBJ2-1; CDR3: ASSSGQGVYNEQF
V: TRBV27; J: TRBJ1-1; CDR3: ASSSPLGGTEAF
V: TRBV5-8; J: TRBJ1-2; CDR3: ASSLGTGIGGYT
V: TRBV7-9; J: TRBJ1-1; CDR3: ASSWIVRGLNTEAF
V: TRBV4-1; J: TRBJ1-3; CDR3: ASSQESLETVGNTIY
V: TRBV30; J: TRBJ1-5; CDR3: AWSVGRVDDFGNQPQH
V: TRBV7-3; J: TRBJ2-3; CDR3: ASSETSGPFY
V: TRBV5-4; J: TRBJ1-1; CDR3: ASRGGVGQGADAF
V: TRBV11-2; J: TRBJ1-3; CDR3: ASSRTGSAGNTIY
V: TRBV2; J: TRBJ1-2; CDR3: ASSEYRSGNYGYT
V: TRBV15; J: TRBJ2-5; CDR3: ATSRGGAGGEETQY
V: TRBV6-5; J: TRBJ1-3; CDR3: ASSSPGQHNTIY
V: TRBV27; J: TRBJ1-5; CDR3: ASSLSRTARNQPQH
V: TRBV10-3; J: TRBJ1-5; CDR3: ATESGTGGQPQH
V: TRBV6-1; J: TRBJ2-7; CDR3: ASRAGNGVSNEQY
V: TRBV28; J: TRBJ1-2; CDR3: ASSLRVYGYT